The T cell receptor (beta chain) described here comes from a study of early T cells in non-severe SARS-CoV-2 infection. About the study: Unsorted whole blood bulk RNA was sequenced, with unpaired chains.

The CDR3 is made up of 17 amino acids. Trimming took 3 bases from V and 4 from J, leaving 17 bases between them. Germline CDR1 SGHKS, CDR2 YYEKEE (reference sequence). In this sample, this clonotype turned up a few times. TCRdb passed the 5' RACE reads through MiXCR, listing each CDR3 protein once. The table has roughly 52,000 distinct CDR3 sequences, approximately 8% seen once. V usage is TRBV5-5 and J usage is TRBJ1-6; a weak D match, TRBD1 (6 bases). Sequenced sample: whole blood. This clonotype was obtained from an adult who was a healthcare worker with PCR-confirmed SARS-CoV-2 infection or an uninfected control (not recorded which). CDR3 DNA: TGTGCCAGCAGCTCTGCGACCGGGACACGATATAATTCACCCCTCCACTTT. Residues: CASSSATGTRYNSPLHF.